Shown below are 28 T cell receptor beta chains from a single sample sequenced in a study of blood T cell repertoires in COVID-19. TCRdb keeps only in-frame clones here, not all; method: immunoSEQ multiplex PCR. The sample lists about 250,000 clones; around 86% were seen once. Source material: peripheral blood. Receptors originate from a woman aged 60 to 75 who had recovered from COVID-19.

The J gene is TRBJ2-5, the V gene TRBV28; 10 bases are shared with TRBD2. CDR3 size: 14 residues. Germline CDR1 and CDR2: MDHEN and SYDVKM. V lost 7 bases to trimming and J lost 5 bases; unmatched junction nucleotides: 7. The DNA of the CDR3 is TGTGCCAGCAACAGCGGGGGGGAGTGGGAGACCCAGTACTTC. It yields the protein CASNSGGEWETQYF.

The CDR3 is CACCNRGSNEKLFF. The CDR3 DNA follows: TGTGCCTGCTGTAACAGGGGGTCTAATGAAAAACTGTTTTTT. The V gene is TRBV6-5, the J gene TRBJ1-4, with 8 bases identical to TRBD1. The CDR3 extends over 14 amino acids. Germline V gene data show CDR1 as MNHEY and CDR2 as SVGAGI. Trimming took 11 bases from V and 3 from J; bases not matched to a gene: 8.

The rearrangement links TRBV2 to TRBJ2-1; TRBD2 is a possible D gene (5 bases). Between the trimmed V and J ends, which lost 3 bases and 0 bases, there was a span of 12 bases. CDR3 length: 16 residues. Germline V gives CDR1 SNHLY, CDR2 FYNNEI. The CDR3 DNA sequence: TGTGCCAGCAGTGACCGCGGGCCCAGCTCCTACAATGAGCAGTTCTTC. Translated: CASSDRGPSSYNEQFF.

This clone was seen a handful of times. Other DNA sequences in the same sample also yield this CDR3. The chain is built from TRBV28 and TRBJ2-7; D unresolved. V lost 6 bases and J lost 4, with 7 bases in between. The germline CDR1 and CDR2 sequences are MDHEN and SYDVKM. The CDR3 sequence is 11 residues long. The CDR3 here is CASSSLYEQYF. CDR3 DNA sequence: TGTGCCAGCAGCTCTTTATACGAGCAGTACTTC.

The J gene is TRBJ2-5, the V gene TRBV28; 9 bases fit TRBD2. CDR1 is MDHEN and CDR2 is SYDVKM in the germline V gene. Germline trimming cut 2 bases from V and 3 bases from J; bases unmatched to any gene: 4. The CDR3 runs 15 residues. In DNA, the CDR3 is TGTGCCAGCAGTTTACGGGTAGCGGGGGAAGAGACCCAGTACTTC. Residues: CASSLRVAGEETQYF.

Here the CDR3 DNA reads TGTGCCAGTACCATCCCCCCTAACGCCATATATTTT. It translates to CASTIPPNAIYF. The rearrangement uses TRBV19 and TRBJ1-3; D gene uncertain. V was cut by 7 bases and J by 11 bases, with 15 bases left in between. The CDR3 extends over 12 amino acids. Germline CDR1 reads LNHDA; CDR2 reads SQIVND (reference sequence).

This chain uses TRBV7-9 with TRBJ2-3; TRBD2 matches at 12 bases. Trimming took 5 bases from V and 4 from J; bases not matched to a gene: 4. Germline V gene lookup returns CDR1 SEHNR and CDR2 FQNEAQ (reference sequence). The CDR3 is made up of 15 amino acids. CDR3 loop: CASSRTSGVADTQYF. The DNA of the CDR3 is TGTGCCAGCAGCAGGACTAGCGGGGTGGCAGATACGCAGTATTTT.

This clone was seen a few times. V is TRBV19 and J is TRBJ2-1; 8 positions agree with TRBD2. The CDR3 has 14 amino acids. Germline CDR1 reads LNHDA; CDR2 reads SQIVND (reference sequence). V was pared by 10 bases and J by 7 bases, with 12 bases of the junction left unmatched. DNA of the CDR3: TGTGCCACCCGGGGGGGGAGGGGCATTAATGAGCAGTTCTTC. As protein: CATRGGRGINEQFF.

The chain employs TRBV3-1 (or the pseudogene TRBV3-2) and TRBJ2-5; D gene ambiguous. Germline V gene lookup returns CDR1 LGHDT and CDR2 YNNKEL (reference sequence). Trimming took 1 base from V and 4 from J, leaving 7 bases between them. The CDR3 is 13 amino acids. CDR3 sequence (DNA): TGTGCCAGCAGCCAAGCTAGTTCAGAGACCCAGTACTTC. Its translation is CASSQASSETQYF.

The J gene is TRBJ2-2, the V gene TRBV27; tentatively, D is TRBD2 (5 bases). CDR3 length: 16 amino acids. With 3 bases removed from V and 2 bases from J, the gap between germline ends came to 13 bases. Germline V CDR1 and CDR2: MNHEY, SMNVEV (reference sequence). For the CDR3, the DNA is TGTGCCAGCAGTTTGGCGGACTGGAGCAACACCGGGGAGCTGTTTTTT. The encoded protein is CASSLADWSNTGELFF.

V and J are TRBV29-1 and TRBJ2-1; 9 nucleotides align to TRBD1. CDR3 size: 13 residues. The germline V gene has CDR1 SQVTM and CDR2 ANQGSEA. V was pared by 6 bases and J by 5 bases, with 5 bases of the junction left unmatched. CDR3 amino acids: CSVVRTGDNEQFF. The CDR3, as DNA: TGCAGCGTAGTAAGGACAGGGGACAATGAGCAGTTCTTC.

This chain uses TRBV2 with TRBJ1-5; a weak D match, TRBD1 (5 bases). This CDR3 contains 15 residues. From germline, CDR1 is SNHLY and CDR2 FYNNEI. The ends were cut back, 3 bases at V and 7 bases at J, with 16 bases in the middle. CDR3 protein: CASSDFVGEGQPQHF. The CDR3 DNA is TGTGCCAGCAGTGACTTTGTAGGGGAAGGCCAGCCCCAGCATTTT.

The V and J genes are TRBV7-3 and TRBJ2-7; 10 bases match TRBD1. CDR1 SGHTA and CDR2 FQGTGA come from the germline V gene. V gave up 10 bases and J gave up 6 bases; unmatched junction bases: 9. The CDR3 consists of 13 residues. CDR3 DNA: TGTGCCACGGGGGAGACAGGGGGCAGCGAGCAGTACTTC. It codes for CATGETGGSEQYF.

V is TRBV5-1 and J is TRBJ2-1; 12 bases are shared with TRBD2. Germline loops: CDR1 SGHRS, CDR2 YFSETQ. The CDR3 runs to 17 residues. The V and J ends lost 3 bases and 4 bases, in that order; junction bases with no gene match: 8. The CDR3 coding sequence is TGCGCCAGCAGCTCCAGGGCCCTAGCGGGGGGGTACAATGAGCAGTTCTTC. It translates to CASSSRALAGGYNEQFF.

This clone came up once. The chain carries TRBV3-1 (or the pseudogene TRBV3-2) and TRBJ2-5; 10 bases agree with TRBD2. Germline CDR1 is LGHDT and CDR2 is YNNKEL (reference sequence). Trimming took 4 bases from V and 5 from J; bases not matched to a gene: 10. This CDR3 is built from 16 residues. CDR3 loop: CASSLPLLAGQETQYF. The CDR3 region has the DNA TGTGCCAGCAGCCTCCCGTTACTAGCGGGGCAGGAGACCCAGTACTTC.

This clone was detected once. This chain's CDR3 is CASSMSGGLGELFF. DNA of the CDR3: TGTGCCAGTAGTATGTCAGGGGGCCTTGGGGAGCTGTTTTTT. The rearrangement links TRBV19 to TRBJ2-2, with TRBD1 identical over 8 bases. CDR1 is LNHDA and CDR2 is SQIVND in the germline V gene (reference sequence). This CDR3 is built from 14 residues. Trimming cost V 3 bases and J 8 bases; bases outside gene matches: 5.

This sequence joins TRBV27 and TRBJ1-6; D may be TRBD1 (6 bases). Trimming stripped 4 bases from V and 7 bases from J, with 14 bases between. From germline, CDR1 is MNHEY and CDR2 SMNVEV (reference sequence). CDR3 length: 15 amino acids. CDR3 sequence reads: CASSSPGVGNSPLHF. The CDR3 bases are TGTGCCAGCAGTTCCCCAGGGGTTGGAAATTCACCCCTCCACTTT.

This chain links TRBV4-3 with TRBJ2-7, with D perhaps matching TRBD1 (5 bases). Trimming took off 2 bases at V and 4 bases at J, with 12 bases between the two ends. The CDR3 extends over 14 amino acids. Germline V gene lookup returns CDR1 LGHNA and CDR2 YSLEER. CDR3 DNA: TGCGCCAGCAGCCAACACCGACAGAATTACGAGCAGTACTTC. It is translated as CASSQHRQNYEQYF.

The chain uses TRBV4-1 and TRBJ1-6; possible D gene TRBD1, 6 bases. Germline CDR1 reads MGHRA; CDR2 reads YSYEKL. V was shortened by 1 base and J by 6 bases, with 13 bases between the two germline ends. CDR3 size: 16 residues. The CDR3: CASSQGATGFNSPLHF. CDR3 sequence (DNA): TGCGCCAGCAGCCAAGGGGCAACAGGGTTTAATTCACCCCTCCACTTT.

This clone was found once. V gene TRBV12-3 or TRBV12-4 combines with J gene TRBJ2-1, with D possibly being TRBD2 (5 bases). Trimming left V 8 bases short and J 10 bases short, with 12 bases between. The CDR3 loop spans 11 amino acids. CDR3 nucleotides: TGTGCCAGCGGGAGCTTATTGGAGCAGTTCTTC. Amino acid sequence: CASGSLLEQFF.

The V and J genes are TRBV29-1 and TRBJ2-7; 8 nucleotides match TRBD1. J gave up 2 bases and V 4 bases, and 4 bases lay outside the gene matches. CDR3 length: 13 amino acids. Germline CDR1 SQVTM, CDR2 ANQGSEA. This CDR3 is CSVGQGFAYEQYF. For the CDR3, the DNA is TGCAGCGTTGGACAGGGGTTCGCCTACGAGCAGTACTTC.

V usage is TRBV10-1 and J usage is TRBJ2-5, with 9 bases aligning to TRBD2. V was clipped by 4 bases and J by 5 bases; unmatched bases: 11. Germline V gene data show CDR1 as WNHNN and CDR2 as SYGVQD (reference sequence). CDR3 length: 16 residues. The DNA of the CDR3 is TGCGCCAGCAGTGCGACCGGACTAGCGTCGCTTGAGACCCAGTACTTC. The encoded protein is CASSATGLASLETQYF.

This chain uses TRBV13 with TRBJ1-1; D gene unclear. Germline V gene sequence: CDR1 PRHDT, CDR2 FYEKMQ (reference sequence). V lost 2 bases and J lost 11, with 12 bases in between. This CDR3 has 12 residues. The CDR3 sequence: CASSLYGYSAFF. The CDR3 DNA reads as TGTGCCAGCAGCTTATATGGGTACAGTGCTTTCTTT.

The chain is built from TRBV5-4 and TRBJ2-7, with D perhaps matching TRBD1 (7 bases). With 4 bases removed from V and 4 bases from J, the gap between germline ends came to 18 bases. The CDR3 consists of 15 residues. Germline assignment: CDR1 SGHNT and CDR2 YYREEE (reference sequence). The CDR3 sequence is CASSPQTGTFYEQYF. DNA for the CDR3: TGTGCCAGCAGCCCCCAGACAGGGACTTTTTACGAGCAGTACTTC. The full variable domain, rest sourced from reference TRBV5-4 and TRBJ2-7, is ETGVTQSPTHLIKTRGQQVTLRCSSQSGHNTVSWYQQALGQGPQFIFQYYREEENGRGNFPPRFSGLQFPNYSSELNVNALELDDSALYLCASSPQTGTFYEQYFGPGTRLTVT.

This clone occurred once. The genes are TRBV11-2 and TRBJ2-1, with TRBD2 matching 10 bases. V was clipped by 5 bases and J by 7 bases; unmatched bases: 2. The CDR3 runs to 13 residues. Germline V CDR1 and CDR2: SGHAT, FQNNGV. The CDR3 loop is CASSLSGGNEQFF. CDR3 nucleotide sequence: TGTGCCAGCAGCCTTAGCGGGGGGAATGAGCAGTTCTTC.

The rearrangement joins TRBV29-1 to TRBJ1-3, with D perhaps matching TRBD1 (6 bases). Germline V gives CDR1 SQVTM, CDR2 ANQGSEA. The germline V and J ends were trimmed by 4 bases and 2 bases, with 9 bases remaining between them. The CDR3 contains 13 residues. CDR3 amino acids: CSVGGGPGNTIYF. The CDR3 DNA reads TGCAGCGTTGGGGGGGGCCCTGGAAACACCATATATTTT.

The V gene is TRBV7-9, the J gene TRBJ2-7; 9 nucleotides align to TRBD1. The CDR3 length is 15 residues. Per germline, CDR1 SEHNR and CDR2 FQNEAQ (reference sequence). J gave up 5 bases and V 5 bases, and 10 bases lay outside the gene matches. This CDR3 is CASSTGTGLSHEQYF. The CDR3 bases are TGTGCCAGCAGCACAGGGACAGGGCTATCTCACGAGCAGTACTTC.

The chain couples TRBV4-1 to TRBJ2-2, with 12 nucleotides matching TRBD2. V gave up 2 bases and J gave up 5 bases; unmatched junction bases: 3. The germline V gene encodes CDR1 MGHRA and CDR2 YSYEKL. There are 16 residues in the CDR3. In DNA form, the CDR3 reads TGCGCCAGCAGCCAACTAGCGGGGGGGAATACCGGGGAGCTGTTTTTT. It specifies CASSQLAGGNTGELFF.